The clone carrying this T cell receptor (beta chain) was seen a few times. Other DNA sequences of this sample code for an identical CDR3. This entry is derived from a study of somatic mutations in cytotoxic T cells in rheumatoid arthritis. The ends were cut back, 3 bases at V and 5 bases at J, with 7 bases in the middle. The CDR3 is made up of 12 amino acids. The germline CDR1 and CDR2 sequences are PRHDT and FYEKMQ (reference sequence). The repertoire was sequenced with immunoSEQ multiplex PCR; TCRdb's copy has only in-frame clones and lacks some. The top ten hold roughly a tenth of the sample, which has some 27,000 clones, roughly 69% seen once.

The sequence derives from a woman between 18 and 29 years old in good health. Input material: CD8+ T cells sorted from blood. The chain combines TRBV13 with TRBJ1-1; D gene uncertain. The CDR3 nucleotides read TGTGCCAGCAGCTTTACGGGGACTGAAGCTTTCTTT. As protein: CASSFTGTEAFF.